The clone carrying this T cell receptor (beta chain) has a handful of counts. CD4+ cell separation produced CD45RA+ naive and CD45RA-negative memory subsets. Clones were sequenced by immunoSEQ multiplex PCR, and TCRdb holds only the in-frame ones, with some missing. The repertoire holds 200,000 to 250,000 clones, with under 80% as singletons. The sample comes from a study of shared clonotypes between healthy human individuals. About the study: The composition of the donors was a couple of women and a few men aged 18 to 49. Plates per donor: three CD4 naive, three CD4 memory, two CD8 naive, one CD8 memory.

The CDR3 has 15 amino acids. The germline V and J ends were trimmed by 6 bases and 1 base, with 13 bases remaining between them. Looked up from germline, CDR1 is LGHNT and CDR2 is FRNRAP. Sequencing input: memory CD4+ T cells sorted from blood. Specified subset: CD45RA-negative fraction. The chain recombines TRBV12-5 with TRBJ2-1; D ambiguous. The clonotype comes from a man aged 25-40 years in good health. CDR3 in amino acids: CASGQQVGSYNEQFF. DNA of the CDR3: TGTGCTAGTGGCCAACAAGTAGGATCCTACAATGAGCAGTTCTTC. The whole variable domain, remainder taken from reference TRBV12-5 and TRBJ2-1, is DARVTQTPRHKVTEMGQEVTMRCQPILGHNTVFWYRQTMMQGLELLAYFRNRAPLDDSGMPKDRFSAEMPDATLATLKIQPSEPRDSAVYFCASGQQVGSYNEQFFGPGTRLTVL.